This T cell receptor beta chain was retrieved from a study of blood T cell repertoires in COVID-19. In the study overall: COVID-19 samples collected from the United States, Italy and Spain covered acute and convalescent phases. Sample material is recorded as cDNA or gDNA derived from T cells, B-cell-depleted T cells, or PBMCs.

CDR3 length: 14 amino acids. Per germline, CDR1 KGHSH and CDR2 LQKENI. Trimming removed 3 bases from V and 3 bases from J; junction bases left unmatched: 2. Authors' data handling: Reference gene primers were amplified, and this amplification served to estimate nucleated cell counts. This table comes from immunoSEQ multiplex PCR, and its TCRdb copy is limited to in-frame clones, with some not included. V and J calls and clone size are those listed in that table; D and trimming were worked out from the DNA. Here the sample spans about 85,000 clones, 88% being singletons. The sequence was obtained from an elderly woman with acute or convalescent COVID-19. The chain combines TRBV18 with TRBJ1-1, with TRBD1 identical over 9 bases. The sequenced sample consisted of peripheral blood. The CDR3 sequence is CASSPRTGDTEAFF. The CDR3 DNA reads TGTGCCAGCTCACCCCGGACAGGGGACACTGAAGCTTTCTTT.